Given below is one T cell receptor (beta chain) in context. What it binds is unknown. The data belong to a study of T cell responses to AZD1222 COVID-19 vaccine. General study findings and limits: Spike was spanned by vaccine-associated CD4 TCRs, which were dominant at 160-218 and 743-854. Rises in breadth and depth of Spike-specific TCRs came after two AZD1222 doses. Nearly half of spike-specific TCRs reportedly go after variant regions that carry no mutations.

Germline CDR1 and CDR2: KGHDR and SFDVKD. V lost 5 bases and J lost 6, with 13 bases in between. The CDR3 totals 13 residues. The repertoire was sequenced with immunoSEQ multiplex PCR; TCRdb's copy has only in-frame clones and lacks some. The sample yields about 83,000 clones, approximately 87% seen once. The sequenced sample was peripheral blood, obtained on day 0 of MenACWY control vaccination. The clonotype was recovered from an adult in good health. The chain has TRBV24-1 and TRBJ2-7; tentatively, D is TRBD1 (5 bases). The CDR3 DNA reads TGTGCCACCAGTGGTATCGCAGGGTTCGAGCAGTACTTC. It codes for CATSGIAGFEQYF.